In its sample, the clone carrying this T cell receptor (beta chain) was seen a few times. What it recognizes is unknown. The data were taken from a study of T-cell memory formation after mild COVID-19. Whole-study findings and limits: Of the contracting clones, CD4+ ones lay mainly in CM and EM, and CD8+ ones in EMRA. Clones contracting day 15 to 85 were balanced CD4/CD8; later expanders leaned CD4+. Prior to infection, memory already included some responding clones, suggesting cross-reactive memory joined. Whether day 37 second-wave clones are SARS-CoV-2-specific was not confirmed.

TCRdb re-derived calls from the 5' RACE reads in MiXCR, one entry per CDR3 protein. The table lists roughly 480,000 distinct CDR3 sequences, 20% to 30% of them singletons, with around 13% in the top ten. This sequence originates from an adult woman who had mild COVID-19 (a few samples of this study predate the infection). Cell type and time point are not known. Sequencing input: PBMCs or a T cell subset sorted from them (not recorded which).

The CDR3 nucleotides are TGTGCCAGCAGCGCCCCGGGTCTCTTTTTGCACACTGAAGCTTTCTTT. Amino acid sequence: CASSAPGLFLHTEAFF. The chain recombines TRBV7-9 with TRBJ1-1; no definite D call. The CDR3 runs 16 residues. Germline lookup yields CDR1 SEHNR and CDR2 FQNEAQ (reference sequence). V was pared by 5 bases and J by 3 bases, with 19 bases between.